Shown below are 7 T cell receptor beta chains from a single sample sequenced in a study of cytomegalovirus exposure and HLA in healthy donors. The primer mix had 60 Vbeta and 13 Jbeta primers. The repertoire was sequenced with immunoSEQ multiplex PCR; TCRdb's copy has only in-frame clones and lacks some. The sample has 140,000 to 150,000 clones, roughly 80% seen once. What was sequenced was PBMCs. These receptors originate from a woman between 40 and 55 years old in good health and CMV-seropositive.

The chain recombines TRBV5-4 with TRBJ2-2; 7 bases map to TRBD2. The ends lost 8 bases at V and 2 bases at J; junction bases unmatched: 9. From germline, CDR1 is SGHNT and CDR2 YYREEE (reference sequence). CDR3 length equals 15 residues. DNA for the CDR3: TGTGCCAGTTTCTCCCCGGGGGGAAACACCGGGGAGCTGTTTTTT. Its protein product is CASFSPGGNTGELFF.

This clone was seen a single time. This chain uses TRBV7-9 with TRBJ2-7; D may be TRBD2 (5 bases). CDR3 length equals 16 residues. V was clipped by 6 bases and J by 2 bases, with 20 bases between them. The V gene's germline CDR1 is SEHNR and CDR2 FQNEAQ (reference sequence). The CDR3 region has the DNA TGTGCCAGCAGTAGTGTTGGGAGTAAAAAGACCTACGAGCAGTACTTC. Translating gives CASSSVGSKKTYEQYF.

The chain combines TRBV27 with TRBJ1-2, with TRBD1 matching 9 bases. The V gene's germline CDR1 is MNHEY and CDR2 SMNVEV (reference sequence). The junction had 8 bases not matched to a gene; V was cut back by 4 bases and J by 5 bases. CDR3 length equals 15 residues. CDR3 loop: CASSSPGQGRYGYTF. The CDR3 DNA reads TGTGCCAGCAGTTCCCCGGGACAGGGACGTTATGGCTACACCTTC.

The chain has TRBV27 and TRBJ1-2; 9 bases align to TRBD1. CDR1 and CDR2 from the germline V gene are MNHEY and SMNVEV (reference sequence). The CDR3 has 14 residues. V was pared by 6 bases and J by 8 bases, with 10 bases of the junction left unmatched. The CDR3 DNA sequence: TGTGCCAGCAGGCCCGGGACAGGGTACGTCGGCTACACCTTC. It yields the protein CASRPGTGYVGYTF.

The count of this clone is one. The gene calls are TRBV29-1 and TRBJ1-1; D is ambiguous. The germline gives CDR1 SQVTM, CDR2 ANQGSEA. Trimming cost V 3 bases and J 0 bases, with 8 bases left between them. This CDR3 is built from 13 residues. The CDR3 sequence: CSVERHLNTEAFF. The CDR3 bases are TGCAGCGTTGAGCGACACTTGAACACTGAAGCTTTCTTT.

For this clone: The same CDR3 is also encoded by other DNA sequences in this sample. V and J are TRBV6-5 and TRBJ1-6, with 8 bases lining up with TRBD1. Trimming at V came to 2 bases and at J to 11 bases, leaving 8 bases not matched to a gene. The CDR3 length is 15 residues. Germline V lookup: CDR1 MNHEY, CDR2 SVGAGI. The CDR3 DNA reads as TGTGCCAGCAGTTACGGGACAGGTGGCTCGACACCCCTCCACTTT. The encoded protein is CASSYGTGGSTPLHF.

The chain joins TRBV10-3 to TRBJ1-2; D might be TRBD1 (5 bases). V gave up 2 bases and J gave up 3 bases, with 7 bases separating them. The germline gives CDR1 ENHRY, CDR2 SYGVKD. The CDR3 spans 13 residues. The CDR3 DNA reads TGTGCCATCAGTGAGGGGGCGGACTATGGCTACACCTTC. It translates to CAISEGADYGYTF.